The clone carrying this T cell receptor (beta chain) was observed at least ten times. Germline assignment: CDR1 SGHVS and CDR2 FQNEAQ. V lost 5 bases, J lost 5 bases, and 8 bases stayed unmatched. The length of the CDR3 is 15 residues. Arm-PCR with iRepertoire HTBI primers amplified the CDR3 regions for these TCR beta libraries. Using its own MiXCR run on the multiplex PCR reads, TCRdb lists one record per CDR3 protein. Among roughly 560,000 distinct CDR3 sequences listed, 16% were seen once. These data originate in a study of regulatory T cells in long-lasting Graves disease. Indicated time point: newly diagnosed GD, antithyroid drugs for less than 3 months. From PBMCs, RNA was extracted and then used to make the TCR library. The collection involved drawing around 10 milliliters of peripheral blood into EDTA tubes. The sample also formed part of further work on T cells in Graves' hyperthyroidism and ophthalmopathy.

Sequenced material: peripheral blood mononuclear cells (PBMCs), taken at new diagnosis, from a patient treated with antithyroid drugs. The chain joins TRBV7-8 to TRBJ2-1, with TRBD2 matching 8 bases. The TCR was taken from a woman in her forties or fifties with Graves disease. CDR3 protein: CASSPQSRGDNEQFF. CDR3 bases: TGTGCCAGCAGCCCCCAGTCGCGGGGGGACAATGAGCAGTTCTTC.